One TCR beta chain is described in this entry. This entry comes from a study of blood T cell repertoires in COVID-19. About the study: COVID-19 samples, acute and convalescent, were from the United States, Italy and Spain. PBMCs, B-cell-depleted T cells, or T cells provided the cDNA or gDNA that made up the material.

Seattle participants joined during active infection and were tracked over time. The J segment lost 1 base and the V segment lost 11 bases, leaving 4 bases of the junction unmatched. In germline, CDR1 is MDHEN, CDR2 SYDVKM. The CDR3 is 12 residues long. In the study's own analysis: Amplification of reference gene primers was used by the study to estimate nucleated cell counts. Assay: immunoSEQ multiplex PCR; the TCRdb copy retains only in-frame clones and omits some. That table gives V, J and clone size, and the DNA gave D and trimming. The table includes around 270,000 clones, approximately 85% detected once.

V and J are TRBV28 and TRBJ1-1; 7 bases agree with TRBD1. Sequenced material: peripheral blood. The TCR sequence derives from a human donor with COVID-19, enrolled during active disease. The donor label of this sample is uncertain. Written as DNA, the CDR3 is TGTGCCGGGACAGACGGGAACACTGAAGCTTTCTTT. Protein sequence: CAGTDGNTEAFF.